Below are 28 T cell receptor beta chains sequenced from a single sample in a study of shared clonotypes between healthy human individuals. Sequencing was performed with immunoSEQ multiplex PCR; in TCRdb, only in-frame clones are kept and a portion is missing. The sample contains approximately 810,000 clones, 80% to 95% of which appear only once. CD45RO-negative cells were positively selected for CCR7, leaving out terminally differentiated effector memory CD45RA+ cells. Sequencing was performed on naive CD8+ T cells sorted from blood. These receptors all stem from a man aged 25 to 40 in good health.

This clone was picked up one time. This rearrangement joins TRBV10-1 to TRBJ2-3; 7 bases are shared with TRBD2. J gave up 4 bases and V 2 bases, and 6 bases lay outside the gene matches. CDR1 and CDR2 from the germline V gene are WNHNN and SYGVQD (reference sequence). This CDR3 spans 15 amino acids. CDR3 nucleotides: TGCGCCAGCAGTGAGCGGCGGGGAGGGGCAGATACGCAGTATTTT. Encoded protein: CASSERRGGADTQYF.

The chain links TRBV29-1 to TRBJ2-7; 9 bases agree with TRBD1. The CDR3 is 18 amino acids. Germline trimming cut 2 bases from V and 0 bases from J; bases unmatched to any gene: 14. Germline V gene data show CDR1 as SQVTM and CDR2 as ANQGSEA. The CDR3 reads CSVEMGQGPVRGSYEQYF. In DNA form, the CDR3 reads TGCAGCGTTGAAATGGGACAGGGACCAGTGCGTGGCTCCTACGAGCAGTACTTC.

The CDR3 DNA reads as TGTGCCAGCAGCTTGAGGGCGTTCGAGCAGTACTTC. This translates into CASSLRAFEQYF. V usage is TRBV13 and J usage is TRBJ2-7; a possible D gene is TRBD2 (5 bases). Trimming took 3 bases from V and 6 from J, leaving 9 bases between them. The CDR3 has 12 amino acids. Germline V gives CDR1 PRHDT, CDR2 FYEKMQ (reference sequence).

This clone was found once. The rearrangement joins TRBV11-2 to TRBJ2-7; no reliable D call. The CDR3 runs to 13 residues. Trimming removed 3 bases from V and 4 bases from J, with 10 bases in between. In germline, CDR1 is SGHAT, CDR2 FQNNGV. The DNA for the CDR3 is TGTGCCAGCAGCTTCCGACACCCGTACGAGCAGTACTTC. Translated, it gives CASSFRHPYEQYF.

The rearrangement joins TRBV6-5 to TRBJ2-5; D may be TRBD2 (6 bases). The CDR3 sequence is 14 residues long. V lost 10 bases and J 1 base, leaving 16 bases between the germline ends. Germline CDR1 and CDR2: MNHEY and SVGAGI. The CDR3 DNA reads TGTGCCACCCGTTACGGGAGTGTCCAAGAGACCCAGTACTTC. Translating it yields CATRYGSVQETQYF.

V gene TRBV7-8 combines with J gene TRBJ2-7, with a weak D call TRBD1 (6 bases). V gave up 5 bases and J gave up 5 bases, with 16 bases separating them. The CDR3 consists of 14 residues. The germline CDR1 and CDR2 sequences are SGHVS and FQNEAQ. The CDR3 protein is CASSPVQGRDEQYF. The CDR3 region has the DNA TGTGCCAGCAGCCCGGTACAGGGTAGGGACGAGCAGTACTTC.

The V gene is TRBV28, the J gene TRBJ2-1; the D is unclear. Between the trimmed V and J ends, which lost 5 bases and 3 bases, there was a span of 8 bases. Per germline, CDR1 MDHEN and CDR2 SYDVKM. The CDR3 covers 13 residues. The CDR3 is CASSPLIYNEQFF. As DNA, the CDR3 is TGTGCCAGCAGTCCTTTAATCTACAATGAGCAGTTCTTC. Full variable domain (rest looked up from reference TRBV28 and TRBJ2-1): DVKVTQSSRYLVKRTGEKVFLECVQDMDHENMFWYRQDPGLGLRLIYFSYDVKMKEKGDIPEGYSVSREKKERFSLILESASTNQTSMYLCASSPLIYNEQFFGPGTRLTVL.

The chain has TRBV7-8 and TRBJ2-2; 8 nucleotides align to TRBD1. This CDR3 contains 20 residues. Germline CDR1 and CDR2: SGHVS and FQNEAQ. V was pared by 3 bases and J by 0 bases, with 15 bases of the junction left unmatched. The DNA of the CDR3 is TGTGCCAGCAGCTTCGAGACCGGGACAGGACAGTTCGCGAACACCGGGGAGCTGTTTTTT. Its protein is CASSFETGTGQFANTGELFF.

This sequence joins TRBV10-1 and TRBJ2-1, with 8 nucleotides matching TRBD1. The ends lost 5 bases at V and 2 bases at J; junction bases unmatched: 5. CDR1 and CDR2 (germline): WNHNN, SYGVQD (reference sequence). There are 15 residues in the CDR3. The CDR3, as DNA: TGCGCCAGCAGTCTCTACAGGGGGGCCTACAATGAGCAGTTCTTC. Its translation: CASSLYRGAYNEQFF.

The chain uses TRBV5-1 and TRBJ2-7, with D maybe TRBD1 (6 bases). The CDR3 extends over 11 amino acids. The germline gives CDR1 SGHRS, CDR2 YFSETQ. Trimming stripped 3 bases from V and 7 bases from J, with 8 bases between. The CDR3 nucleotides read TGCGCCAGCAGCTACAGGGAAGAGCAGTACTTC. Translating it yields CASSYREEQYF.

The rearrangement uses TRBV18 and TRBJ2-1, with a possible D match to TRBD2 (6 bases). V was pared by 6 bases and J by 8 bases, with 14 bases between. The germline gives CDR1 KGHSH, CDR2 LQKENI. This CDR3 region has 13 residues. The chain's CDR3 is CASSREPGDEQFF. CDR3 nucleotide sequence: TGTGCCAGCTCCCGGGAGCCCGGGGATGAGCAGTTCTTC.

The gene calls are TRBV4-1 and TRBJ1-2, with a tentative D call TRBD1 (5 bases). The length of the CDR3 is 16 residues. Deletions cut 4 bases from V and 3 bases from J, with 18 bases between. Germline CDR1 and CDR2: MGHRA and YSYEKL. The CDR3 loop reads CASSPPRVSGYYGYTF. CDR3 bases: TGCGCCAGCAGCCCCCCGCGAGTATCAGGGTACTATGGCTACACCTTC.

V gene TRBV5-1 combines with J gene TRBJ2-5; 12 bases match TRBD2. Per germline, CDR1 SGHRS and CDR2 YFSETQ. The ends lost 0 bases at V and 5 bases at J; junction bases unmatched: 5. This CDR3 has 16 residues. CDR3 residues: CASSLGLAGDKETQYF. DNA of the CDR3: TGCGCCAGCAGCTTGGGACTAGCGGGAGACAAGGAGACCCAGTACTTC.

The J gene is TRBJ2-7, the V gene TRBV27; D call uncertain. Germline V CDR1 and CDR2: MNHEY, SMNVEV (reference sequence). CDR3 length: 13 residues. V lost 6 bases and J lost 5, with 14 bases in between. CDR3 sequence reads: CASSPLLGNEQYF. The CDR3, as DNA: TGTGCCAGCAGCCCTCTCTTGGGGAACGAGCAGTACTTC.

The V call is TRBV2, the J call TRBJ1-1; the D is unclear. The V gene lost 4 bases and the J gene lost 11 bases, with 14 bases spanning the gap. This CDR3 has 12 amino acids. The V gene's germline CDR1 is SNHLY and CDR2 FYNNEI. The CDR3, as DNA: TGTGCCAGCAGTGGTTCGAGGGAGGCTGCTTTCTTT. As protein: CASSGSREAAFF.

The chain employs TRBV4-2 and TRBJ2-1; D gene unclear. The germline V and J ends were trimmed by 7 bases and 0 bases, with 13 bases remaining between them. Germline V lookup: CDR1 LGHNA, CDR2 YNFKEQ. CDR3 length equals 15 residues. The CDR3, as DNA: TGTGCCAGCAACCCTAGTGGAAGCTCCTACAATGAGCAGTTCTTC. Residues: CASNPSGSSYNEQFF.

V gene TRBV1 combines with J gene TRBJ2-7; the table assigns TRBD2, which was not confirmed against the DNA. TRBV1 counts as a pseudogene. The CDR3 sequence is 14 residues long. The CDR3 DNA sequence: TGCACCAGCAGCCAAGGGGTAGCGCGATACGAGCAGTACTTC. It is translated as CTSSQGVARYEQYF.

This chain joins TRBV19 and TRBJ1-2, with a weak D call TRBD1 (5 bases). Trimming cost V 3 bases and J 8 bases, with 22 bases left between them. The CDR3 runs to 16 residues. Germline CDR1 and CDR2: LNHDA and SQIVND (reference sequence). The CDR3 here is CASSITNLAQVGGYTF. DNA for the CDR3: TGTGCCAGTAGTATTACAAATCTGGCACAGGTGGGCGGCTACACCTTC.

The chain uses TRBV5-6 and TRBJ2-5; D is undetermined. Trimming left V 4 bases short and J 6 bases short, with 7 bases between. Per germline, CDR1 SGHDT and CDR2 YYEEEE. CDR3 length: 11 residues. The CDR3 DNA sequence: TGTGCCAGCAGCGACATGAAGACCCAGTACTTC. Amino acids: CASSDMKTQYF.

The CDR3 DNA reads as TGTGCCAGCAGCGGCACGGGGACTAGCTTCCGCTCAGATACGCAGTATTTT. Protein product: CASSGTGTSFRSDTQYF. V usage is TRBV7-9 and J usage is TRBJ2-3; 9 nucleotides agree with TRBD2. CDR1 and CDR2 (germline): SEHNR, FQNEAQ (reference sequence). V was pared by 5 bases and J by 4 bases, with 13 bases of the junction left unmatched. This CDR3 is built from 17 residues.

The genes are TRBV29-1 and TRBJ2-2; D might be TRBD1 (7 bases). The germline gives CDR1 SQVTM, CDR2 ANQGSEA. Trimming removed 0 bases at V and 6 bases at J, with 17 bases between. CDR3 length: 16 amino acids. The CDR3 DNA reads TGCAGCGTTGAAGAAGGGCAGGGGGGTTTGGCCGGGGAGCTGTTTTTT. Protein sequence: CSVEEGQGGLAGELFF.

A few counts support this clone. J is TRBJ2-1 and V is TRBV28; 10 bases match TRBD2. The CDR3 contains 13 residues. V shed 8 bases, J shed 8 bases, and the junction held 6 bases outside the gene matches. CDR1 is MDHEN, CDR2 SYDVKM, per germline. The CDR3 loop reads CASGLAGAYEQFF. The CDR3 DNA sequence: TGTGCCAGCGGCCTAGCGGGAGCATATGAGCAGTTCTTC. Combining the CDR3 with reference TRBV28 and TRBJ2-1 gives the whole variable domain DVKVTQSSRYLVKRTGEKVFLECVQDMDHENMFWYRQDPGLGLRLIYFSYDVKMKEKGDIPEGYSVSREKKERFSLILESASTNQTSMYLCASGLAGAYEQFFGPGTRLTVL.

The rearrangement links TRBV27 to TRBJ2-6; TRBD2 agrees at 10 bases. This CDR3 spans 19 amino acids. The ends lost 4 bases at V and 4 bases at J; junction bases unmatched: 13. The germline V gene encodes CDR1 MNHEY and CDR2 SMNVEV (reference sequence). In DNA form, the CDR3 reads TGTGCCAGCAGTTCTCCGACTAGCGGGTGGGGTGCAGGGGCCAACGTCCTGACTTTC. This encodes CASSSPTSGWGAGANVLTF.

In DNA form, the CDR3 reads TGTGCCAGCAGTGCGCGGGGACAGCCTACCTACGAGCAGTACTTC. It is translated as CASSARGQPTYEQYF. This chain links TRBV6-1 with TRBJ2-7, with D possibly TRBD1 on 7 matching bases. The length of the CDR3 is 15 residues. CDR1 and CDR2 (germline): MNHNS, SASEGT. V lost 4 bases and J 2 bases, leaving 15 bases between the germline ends.

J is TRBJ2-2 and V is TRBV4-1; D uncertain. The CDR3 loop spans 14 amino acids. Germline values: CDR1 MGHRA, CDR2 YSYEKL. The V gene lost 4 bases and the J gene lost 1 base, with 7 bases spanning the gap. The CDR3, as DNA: TGCGCCAGCAGCCCGCTGGAGAACACCGGGGAGCTGTTTTTT. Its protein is CASSPLENTGELFF.

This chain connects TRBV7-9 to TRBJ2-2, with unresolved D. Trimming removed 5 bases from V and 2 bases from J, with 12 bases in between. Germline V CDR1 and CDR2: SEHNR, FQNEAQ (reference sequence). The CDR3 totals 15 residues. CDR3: CASSRILGNTGELFF. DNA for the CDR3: TGTGCCAGCAGCCGAATACTTGGAAACACCGGGGAGCTGTTTTTT.

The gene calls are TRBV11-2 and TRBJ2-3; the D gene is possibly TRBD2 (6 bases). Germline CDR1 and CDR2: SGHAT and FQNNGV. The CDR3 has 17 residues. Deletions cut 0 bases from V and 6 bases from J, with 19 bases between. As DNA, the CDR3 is TGTGCCAGCAGCTTAGATTGGGGGGAAGGGCATCTGGATACGCAGTATTTT. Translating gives CASSLDWGEGHLDTQYF.

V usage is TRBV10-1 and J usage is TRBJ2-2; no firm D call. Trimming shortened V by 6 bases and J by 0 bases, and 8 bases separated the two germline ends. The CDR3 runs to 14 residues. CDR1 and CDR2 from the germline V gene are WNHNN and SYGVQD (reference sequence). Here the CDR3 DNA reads TGCGCCAGCAGGGTGGGTCCGAACACCGGGGAGCTGTTTTTT. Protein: CASRVGPNTGELFF.